This T cell receptor beta chain was obtained from a study of identical twins. Study results and limitations: High-abundance cord blood beta clonotypes had fewer insertions; memory repertoires showed none. For out-of-frame alpha sequences shared by twins, low generation probability was in excess. Invariant MAIT and iNKT cells are populations that could partly confound zero-insertion analyses.

The germline V gene encodes CDR1 ENHRY and CDR2 SYGVKD. V trimming: 7 bases; J trimming: 0 bases; junction bases outside the gene matches: 5. The length of the CDR3 is 15 residues. In TCRdb, the 5' RACE reads were re-called with MiXCR into one record per CDR3 protein. The top ten clones hold around 1.5% of a sample with 700,000 to 950,000 distinct CDR3 sequences, 9% to 15% of them seen once. Regarding this clonotype: Its target is not known.

Healthy Caucasians alone served as donors. Separately, the same data were catalogued under a study of yellow fever vaccine responses in identical twins.

The material sequenced was PBMCs. The origin of this receptor is a woman between 18 and 30 years old in good health. The chain is built from TRBV10-3 and TRBJ2-1; 8 nucleotides line up with TRBD1. The CDR3 DNA is TGTGCCATCAATGATGACAGGGGCTCCTACAATGAGCAGTTCTTC. Translated: CAINDDRGSYNEQFF.